This TCR beta chain originates from a study of blood T cell repertoires in COVID-19 (dated by TCRdb to the early 2020s). In terms of the full investigation: Samples from collaborators originated in the United States, Italy and Spain and spanned both the acute and convalescent phases of COVID-19. The samples were drawn from two sources: the first 160 participants of the ongoing ImmuneRACE study, and 1,000 to 1,500 subjects contributed by 6 global collaborators. A freely available public database, intended as a resource for researchers studying the immune response to SARS-CoV-2, is where the repertoires were released. A de-identified subject ID, COVID-19 status, age in years and sex were almost always included in the sample metadata. The prospective study material was composed of cDNA or gDNA derived from T cells, B-cell-depleted T cells, or PBMCs. HLA class I and class II types, where available, came from metadata supplied by the sample provider rather than from assay-based typing. The dataset comprised deeply sampled blood TCRbeta repertoires from subjects exposed to, actively infected with, or recovered from COVID-19.

The research as a whole found: Clinical and demographic metadata were provided uncurated, with the amount varying by source and participant.

The cysteine opens and the phenylalanine closes a CDR3 of 12 amino acids. Just the 36-base CDR3 DNA is kept, in frame starting at base 1. From a lookup of the germline V gene, CDR1 and CDR2 are SQVTM and ANQGSEA. V was cut back by 6 bases and J by 0 bases, leaving a gap of 9 bases between them. With respect to this clone: There is no known antigen for this receptor. No quality values exist for individual bases; no much larger clone is one base distant.

Whole blood was collected in K2EDTA tubes by collaborating institutions according to the institutions' own protocols. For TCRbeta analysis, collaborator samples were shipped as frozen whole blood, as isolated PBMCs, or as DNA extracted from either sample type. The immunoSEQ Assay, a bias-controlled multiplex PCR, was used to amplify TCRbeta CDR3 regions from genomic DNA. In the paper's pipeline: The number of nucleated cells in each sample was estimated by amplification of reference gene primers within the assay. To quantify the absolute abundance of each unique TCRbeta CDR3 rearrangement, sequence reads were collapsed and filtered. For each sample, productive Simpson clonality was calculated by taking the square root of Simpson's diversity index across productive rearrangements. This is the immuneACCESS table as TCRdb keeps it, with only in-frame sequences that have V and J called. A part of the clones is gone; compared with another copy, unresolved V genes explain less than half, and the rest is unexplained. D and trimming come from the DNA, and the V and J calls and clone size come from that table. The sample has around 68,000 clones on record, 87% of them singletons. Together, the top ten hold roughly 6.8% of the sample.

Recombination connected TRBV29-1 to TRBJ2-7, and possibly TRBD2, on 5 matching bases. The sequencing input was peripheral blood. The TCR comes from a woman between 50 and 59 years old with acute or convalescent COVID-19. The base sequence is TGCAGCGTAAGACGGGGCTCCTACGAGCAGTACTTC. Its translation is CSVRRGSYEQYF.